This TCR beta chain was profiled in a study of blood T cells in healthy people across ages. Study conclusions and caveats: Researchers report that TCR beta diversity correlated strongly with naive T cell percentage. The CMV status of each donor remained undetermined, and this could have confounded shifts in expanded clonotypes.

Using a J-beta primer mix together with a sample-barcoded 5' primer, a second PCR was run for roughly 6 to 12 cycles. TCRdb itself ran the 5' RACE reads through MiXCR, one entry per CDR3 protein. Here the sample spans hundreds of thousands of distinct CDR3 sequences, 35% to 45% being singletons. Details on this clonotype: As yet, its antigen is unknown.

The CDR3 loop spans 16 amino acids. Germline trimming cut 3 bases from V and 6 bases from J; bases unmatched to any gene: 10. Germline CDR1 and CDR2: KGHSH and LQKENI. This TCR was recovered from a woman aged 55-69 years in good health. Sequences were obtained from blood. This rearrangement joins TRBV18 to TRBJ2-2; TRBD1 matches 7 bases. The CDR3 DNA reads as TGTGCCAGCTCACCCCGGACAGGATTGACCGCCGGGGAGCTGTTTTTT. It translates to CASSPRTGLTAGELFF. Full variable domain (rest looked up from reference TRBV18 and TRBJ2-2): NAGVMQNPRHLVRRRGQEARLRCSPMKGHSHVYWYRQLPEEGLKFMVYLQKENIIDESGMPKERFSAEFPKEGPSILRIQQVVRGDSAAYFCASSPRTGLTAGELFFGEGSRLTVL.